The clone carrying this T cell receptor beta chain was seen once. The antigen remains unidentified. The data originate from a study of T cell clonotyping in hematopoietic cell transplantation. Background on the study: Pretransplant recipient samples were taken after cytoreduction. Study-wide points: No sorting was done, leaving CD4 and CD8 contributions mixed. Pathologically expanded recipient clonotypes increased progressively from day 30 to day 180 as diversity fell. Few recipient clonotypes overlapped donors; over 95% were de novo at given depth.

CDR1 and CDR2 from the germline V gene are SGHNT and YENEEA. The CDR3 length is 13 residues. The V and J ends lost 5 bases and 4 bases, in that order; junction bases with no gene match: 4. Sequencing used immunoSEQ multiplex PCR; TCRdb keeps in-frame clones, though not all of them. Of about 76,000 clones listed, 90% to 96% were seen once; the top ten hold 1.5% to 2%. Stated time point: recipient sample about 28 days before transplant, after cytoreduction. Sequences were derived from peripheral blood mononuclear cells, sampled before stem cell transplant. This TCR was recovered from a woman in her forties or fifties with acute myeloid leukemia. Some clones in this sample may be carry-over from other donors' samples. The V gene is TRBV11-3, the J gene TRBJ2-7; 8 positions match TRBD1. CDR3 DNA: TGTGCCAGCAGCCAGGGGGCGCGATACGAGCAGTACTTC. This gives the protein CASSQGARYEQYF.